These 23 T cell receptor beta chains originate from one sample sequenced in a study of T cell repertoires in cytomegalovirus infection (dated by TCRdb to between 2017 and 2020). Sequencer: Illumina HiSeq 1500. TCRdb applied fastp at Q25 and MiXCR to the public reads, then kept only in-frame beta chains. All rows with the same CDR3 protein become a single entry with the most common DNA and genes. A total of some 280,000 distinct CDR3 sequences appear in this sample, roughly 15% of them only once. About 10% of the sample belongs to the ten largest clones. Specimen: PBMCs. Receptors were obtained from a human donor in good health (CMV status not recorded). Some clones in this sample may be carry-over from other donors' samples.

The chain couples TRBV20-1 to TRBJ2-2; TRBD1 agrees at 9 bases. The CDR3 runs 13 residues. CDR1 and CDR2 (germline): DFQATT, SNEGSKA (reference sequence). V shed 6 bases and J 6 bases; nucleotides not matched to a gene: 5. CDR3 nucleotide sequence: TGCAGTGCGGAACAGGGGGCGTCCGGGGAGCTGTTTTTT. Its translation is CSAEQGASGELFF.

This clonotype was counted ten times or more. The rearrangement links TRBV7-2 to TRBJ2-3; 11 bases are a match to TRBD2. Germline V gene data show CDR1 as SGHTA and CDR2 as FQGNSA. CDR3 length: 17 amino acids. V shed 1 base and J 5 bases; nucleotides not matched to a gene: 8. The CDR3 DNA sequence: TGTGCCAGCAGCTTAGTTATTCCTAGCGGGAGGTTAGATACGCAGTATTTT. Translating gives CASSLVIPSGRLDTQYF.

This clonotype appeared a few times. This chain joins TRBV6-5 and TRBJ2-2, with a tentative D call TRBD2 (6 bases). The CDR3 spans 15 residues. Trimming cost V 5 bases and J 8 bases, with 18 bases left between them. Looked up from germline, CDR1 is MNHEY and CDR2 is SVGAGI. In nucleotides, the CDR3 is TGTGCCAGCAGTAGAACCGGGACCCGGGGGGGGGAGCTGTTTTTT. It yields the protein CASSRTGTRGGELFF.

This clonotype was seen a few times. The rearrangement joins TRBV28 to TRBJ2-5; 7 nucleotides align to TRBD1. Per germline, CDR1 MDHEN and CDR2 SYDVKM. Trimming at V came to 5 bases and at J to 1 base, leaving 4 bases not matched to a gene. The CDR3 totals 14 residues. The chain's CDR3 is CASSPGDSQETQYF. CDR3 DNA sequence: TGTGCCAGCAGTCCAGGGGACAGCCAAGAGACCCAGTACTTC. Combining the CDR3 with reference TRBV28 and TRBJ2-5 gives the whole variable domain DVKVTQSSRYLVKRTGEKVFLECVQDMDHENMFWYRQDPGLGLRLIYFSYDVKMKEKGDIPEGYSVSREKKERFSLILESASTNQTSMYLCASSPGDSQETQYFGPGTRLLVL.

In this sample, this clonotype turned up a few times. This chain uses TRBV27 with TRBJ2-1, with TRBD2 identical over 7 bases. The V and J ends lost 7 bases and 11 bases, in that order; junction bases with no gene match: 8. The CDR3 totals 12 residues. Germline lookup yields CDR1 MNHEY and CDR2 SMNVEV (reference sequence). CDR3 amino acids: CASNTGLSKQFF. The CDR3 nucleotides read TGTGCCAGCAATACGGGACTATCCAAGCAGTTCTTC.

The V and J genes are TRBV11-2 and TRBJ2-5; D is unclear. The germline V gene encodes CDR1 SGHAT and CDR2 FQNNGV. V lost 9 bases and J lost 4, with 18 bases in between. The CDR3 extends over 14 amino acids. The CDR3 here is CASLKPGRGETQYF. The DNA of the CDR3 is TGTGCCAGTTTGAAACCTGGGCGCGGAGAGACCCAGTACTTC.

This clonotype was seen repeatedly, ten times or more. The V call is TRBV7-9, the J call TRBJ1-4, with TRBD1 identical over 7 bases. In germline, CDR1 is SEHNR, CDR2 FQNEAQ (reference sequence). CDR3 length: 14 residues. V gave up 5 bases and J gave up 8 bases; unmatched junction bases: 8. CDR3 coding DNA: TGTGCCAGCAGCCGAGACAGGGTTGAGGAAAAACTGTTTTTT. Its protein is CASSRDRVEEKLFF.

This clonotype was recorded many times. The CDR3 region is CASSPQGSQSGELFF. CDR3 sequence (DNA): TGCGCCAGCAGCCCGCAGGGGAGTCAGTCCGGGGAGCTGTTTTTT. This chain connects TRBV4-1 to TRBJ2-2; D is possibly TRBD1 (6 bases). V was clipped by 4 bases and J by 6 bases, with 15 bases between them. The CDR3 extends over 15 amino acids. Germline V CDR1 and CDR2: MGHRA, YSYEKL.

This chain links TRBV2 with TRBJ2-1; 8 nucleotides match TRBD2. The V gene end was trimmed by 5 bases and the J gene end by 9 bases; junction bases not matched to a gene: 18. CDR3 size: 17 residues. Germline V lookup: CDR1 SNHLY, CDR2 FYNNEI. The CDR3 here is CASSPSGGTSVAGEQFF. As DNA, the CDR3 is TGTGCCAGCAGTCCCTCGGGGGGGACTAGTGTCGCTGGTGAGCAGTTCTTC.

At least ten counts were recorded for this clonotype. The rearrangement uses TRBV2 and TRBJ2-7; 9 nucleotides line up with TRBD1. After removal of 6 bases from V and 6 bases from J, the junction contained 9 bases not matched to a gene. Germline CDR1 reads SNHLY; CDR2 reads FYNNEI. The CDR3 length is 14 residues. The DNA of the CDR3 is TGTGCCAGCAGAGAAACAGGGGGCGGAGGCGAGCAGTACTTC. It specifies CASRETGGGGEQYF.

The rearrangement joins TRBV4-2 to TRBJ1-4, with TRBD1 matching over 10 bases. CDR1 LGHNA and CDR2 YNFKEQ come from the germline V gene. V trimming: 3 bases; J trimming: 12 bases; junction bases outside the gene matches: 16. The CDR3 runs to 17 residues. The CDR3 here is CASSHQQAGTGVKQLFF. In nucleotides, the CDR3 is TGTGCCAGCAGCCACCAACAAGCCGGGACAGGGGTTAAGCAACTGTTTTTT.

This clonotype was detected ten times or more. The chain has TRBV6-9 and TRBJ1-1, with D unresolved. The V gene lost 7 bases and the J gene lost 0 bases, with 9 bases spanning the gap. The germline V gene encodes CDR1 MNHGY and CDR2 SVAAGI. The CDR3 is made up of 13 amino acids. CDR3 coding DNA: TGTGCCAGCAAATTGACACTGAACACTGAAGCTTTCTTT. Translation gives CASKLTLNTEAFF.

This clonotype turned up a few times. This chain joins TRBV18 and TRBJ1-5; D uncertain. V was pared by 1 base and J by 5 bases, with 9 bases between. The CDR3 runs to 14 residues. Germline lookup yields CDR1 KGHSH and CDR2 LQKENI. The CDR3 DNA is TGTGCCAGCTCACCACTCGGCGGGGATCAGCCCCAGCATTTT. Translating gives CASSPLGGDQPQHF.

This chain joins TRBV4-2 and TRBJ2-5; 9 bases fit TRBD2. The CDR3 is made up of 14 amino acids. Germline V gene data show CDR1 as LGHNA and CDR2 as YNFKEQ. V lost 9 bases and J lost 5; bases outside the gene matches: 10. This CDR3 reads CASSSTSGVETQYF. The CDR3 DNA reads as TGTGCCAGTAGTTCGACTAGCGGTGTGGAGACCCAGTACTTC.

This clonotype was observed many times. The genes are TRBV7-2 and TRBJ2-1, with unresolved D. V lost 0 bases, J lost 9 bases, and 12 bases lay in between. Germline V lookup: CDR1 SGHTA, CDR2 FQGNSA. The CDR3 is 14 residues long. CDR3 sequence (DNA): TGTGCCAGCAGCTTAGCGATATCAGAACCTGAGCAGTTCTTC. It is translated as CASSLAISEPEQFF.

In DNA form, the CDR3 reads TGCAGTCCTAAAGCCCAACGAGGGTCCGAGCAGTACTTC. Encoded protein: CSPKAQRGSEQYF. This chain uses TRBV20-1 with TRBJ2-7; D may be TRBD2 (5 bases). The V end lost 8 bases, the J end lost 6 bases, and 20 bases lay between the germline ends. This CDR3 has 13 residues. Per the germline V gene, CDR1 is DFQATT and CDR2 is SNEGSKA (reference sequence).

This clonotype was counted ten times or more. This chain links TRBV7-2 with TRBJ1-6; D gene unclear. The V end lost 5 bases, the J end lost 0 bases, and 11 bases lay between the germline ends. From germline, CDR1 is SGHTA and CDR2 FQGNSA. The CDR3 contains 16 residues. The DNA for the CDR3 is TGTGCCAGCAGCCCCTCAGGAAACTCCTATAATTCACCCCTCCACTTT. It translates to CASSPSGNSYNSPLHF. Based on the CDR3 plus reference TRBV7-2 and TRBJ1-6, the full variable domain is GAGVSQSPSNKVTEKGKDVELRCDPISGHTALYWYRQSLGQGLEFLIYFQGNSAPDKSGLPSDRFSAERTGGSVSTLTIQRTQQEDSAVYLCASSPSGNSYNSPLHFGNGTRLTVT.

This clonotype was detected only a few times. The chain recombines TRBV7-2 with TRBJ1-3; D gene uncertain. V lost 2 bases and J lost 6, with 8 bases in between. Per the germline V gene, CDR1 is SGHTA and CDR2 is FQGNSA. The CDR3 length is 13 residues. The CDR3 nucleotides read TGTGCCAGCAGCTTAACACAGATAAACACCATATATTTT. It is translated as CASSLTQINTIYF.

This chain joins TRBV7-9 and TRBJ1-1, with D perhaps matching TRBD1 (5 bases). Trimming pared 2 bases from V and 4 bases from J, leaving 11 bases between. This CDR3 is 14 amino acids long. Germline CDR1 reads SEHNR; CDR2 reads FQNEAQ (reference sequence). The CDR3 bases are TGTGCCAGCAGCTTACAGGGAGGGGCCACTGAAGCTTTCTTT. Translating gives CASSLQGGATEAFF.

The chain joins TRBV20-1 to TRBJ2-3, with D tentatively TRBD1 or TRBD2 (5 bases each). Per the germline V gene, CDR1 is DFQATT and CDR2 is SNEGSKA (reference sequence). This CDR3 contains 14 residues. V dropped 7 bases and J dropped 1 base, with 15 bases sitting between them. The DNA of the CDR3 is TGCAGTGTCCTAGGGACCGTGGGCACAGATACGCAGTATTTT. It translates to CSVLGTVGTDTQYF.

The chain couples TRBV6-2 or TRBV6-3 to TRBJ2-3; tentatively, D is TRBD1 or TRBD2 (5 bases each). The CDR3 spans 15 residues. The V and J ends lost 5 bases and 1 base respectively, with 13 bases between them. The germline V gene has CDR1 MNHEY and CDR2 SVGEGT. CDR3: CASSGAGLGTDTQYF. CDR3 DNA: TGTGCCAGCAGTGGGGCCGGACTCGGCACAGATACGCAGTATTTT.

This clonotype has a count of ten or more. V and J are TRBV7-9 and TRBJ2-7; D ambiguous. The CDR3 extends over 11 amino acids. The V end was cut by 4 bases, the J end by 7 bases, with 8 bases between. Looked up from germline, CDR1 is SEHNR and CDR2 is FQNEAQ (reference sequence). CDR3 bases: TGTGCCAGCAGCTGGAATAGGGAGCAGTACTTC. Translating gives CASSWNREQYF.

This clonotype was detected many times. The genes are TRBV7-8 and TRBJ2-4; 8 nucleotides align to TRBD1. CDR1 is SGHVS, CDR2 FQNEAQ, per germline. The CDR3 is 14 amino acids. V trimming: 5 bases; J trimming: 7 bases; junction bases outside the gene matches: 7. As DNA, the CDR3 is TGTGCCAGCAGCGCTGACAGGGGAATCAACATTCAGTACTTC. Amino acids: CASSADRGINIQYF.